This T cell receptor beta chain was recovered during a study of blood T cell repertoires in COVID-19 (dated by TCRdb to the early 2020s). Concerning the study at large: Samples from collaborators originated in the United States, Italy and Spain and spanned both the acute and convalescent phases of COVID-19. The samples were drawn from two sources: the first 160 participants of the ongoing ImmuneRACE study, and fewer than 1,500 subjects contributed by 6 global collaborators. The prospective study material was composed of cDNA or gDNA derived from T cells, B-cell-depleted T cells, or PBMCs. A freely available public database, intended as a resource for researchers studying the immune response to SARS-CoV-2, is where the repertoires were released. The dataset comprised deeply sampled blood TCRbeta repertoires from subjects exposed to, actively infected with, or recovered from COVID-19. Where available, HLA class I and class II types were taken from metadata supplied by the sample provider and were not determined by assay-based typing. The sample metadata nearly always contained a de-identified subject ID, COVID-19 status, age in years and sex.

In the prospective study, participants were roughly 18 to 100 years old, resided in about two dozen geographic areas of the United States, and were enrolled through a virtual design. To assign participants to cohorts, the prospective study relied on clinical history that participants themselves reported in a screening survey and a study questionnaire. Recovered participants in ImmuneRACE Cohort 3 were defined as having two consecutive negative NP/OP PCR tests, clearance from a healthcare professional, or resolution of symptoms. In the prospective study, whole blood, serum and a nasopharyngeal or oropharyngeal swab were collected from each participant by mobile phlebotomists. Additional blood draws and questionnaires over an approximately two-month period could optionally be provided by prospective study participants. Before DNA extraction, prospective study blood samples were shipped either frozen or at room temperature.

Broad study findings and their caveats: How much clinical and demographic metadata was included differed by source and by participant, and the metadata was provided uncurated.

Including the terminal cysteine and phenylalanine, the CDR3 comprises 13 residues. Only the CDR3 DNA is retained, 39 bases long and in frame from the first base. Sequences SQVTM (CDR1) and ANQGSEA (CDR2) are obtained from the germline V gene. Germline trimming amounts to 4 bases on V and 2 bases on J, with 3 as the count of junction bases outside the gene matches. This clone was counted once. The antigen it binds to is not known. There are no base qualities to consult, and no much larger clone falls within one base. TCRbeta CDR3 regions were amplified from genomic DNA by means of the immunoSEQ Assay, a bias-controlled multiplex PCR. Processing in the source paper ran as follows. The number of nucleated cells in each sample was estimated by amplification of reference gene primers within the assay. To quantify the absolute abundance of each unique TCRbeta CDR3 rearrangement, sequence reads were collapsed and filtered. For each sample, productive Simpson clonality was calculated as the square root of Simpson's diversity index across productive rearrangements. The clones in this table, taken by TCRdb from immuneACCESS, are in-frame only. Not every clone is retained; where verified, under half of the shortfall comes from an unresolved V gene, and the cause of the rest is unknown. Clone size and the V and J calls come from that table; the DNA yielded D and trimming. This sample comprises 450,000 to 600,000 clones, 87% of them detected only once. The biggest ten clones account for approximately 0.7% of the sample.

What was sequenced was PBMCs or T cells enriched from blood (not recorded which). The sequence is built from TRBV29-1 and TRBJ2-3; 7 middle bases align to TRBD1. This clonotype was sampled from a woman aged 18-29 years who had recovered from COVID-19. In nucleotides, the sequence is TGCAGCGTTGGAGGGACAGTCACAGATACGCAGTATTTT. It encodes CSVGGTVTDTQYF.